This is a list of T cell receptor beta chains from one sample in a study of blood T cell repertoires in COVID-19. The protocol was immunoSEQ multiplex PCR, while the TCRdb copy is restricted to in-frame clones and leaves out a portion. The sample includes 80,000 to 90,000 clones, roughly four fifths of them seen just once. The sequencing input was peripheral blood. The receptor source for this set is a woman over 75 with acute or convalescent COVID-19. Both conserved end residues are part of each CDR3.

cdr3_aa	v_call	j_call
CASIPYSGSNEQFF	TRBV5-4	TRBJ2-1
CASSIFGEAYNEQFF	TRBV19	TRBJ2-1
CASSLDPGVPNEQFF	TRBV4-2	TRBJ2-1
CASSVGLNYGYTF	TRBV19	TRBJ1-2
CASSYSAGRGVYEQYF	TRBV6-2/TRBV6-3	TRBJ2-7
CATIAGSGNTIYF	TRBV6-1	TRBJ1-3
CASSPKRLAGVNEQFF	TRBV18	TRBJ2-1
CASSLEREGNEQFF	TRBV5-4	TRBJ2-1
CASSFYLSGGGRNEQFF	TRBV27	TRBJ2-1
CASSISGIGELFF	TRBV12-3/TRBV12-4	TRBJ2-2
CASSLVQPPGEAFF	TRBV5-8	TRBJ1-1
CASSLDRGPERGYTF	TRBV7-9	TRBJ1-2
CASRTFEQGAEAFF	TRBV25-1	TRBJ1-1
CASSEFGERYQETQYF	TRBV6-1	TRBJ2-5
CASRQGIYNSPLHF	TRBV11-1	TRBJ1-6
CASSFRQLQVNTEAFF	TRBV28	TRBJ1-1
CATSRGTARYTDTQYF	TRBV15	TRBJ2-3
CASSLGVNEKLFF	TRBV11-3	TRBJ1-4
CASSPPKGAANSPLHF	TRBV27	TRBJ1-6
CASSSWTGVNTEAFF	TRBV6-5	TRBJ1-1
CASRPGIYEQYF	TRBV25-1	TRBJ2-7
CASSSTVYNEQFF	TRBV11-3	TRBJ2-1
CATSPAGGRKDTQYF	TRBV5-1	TRBJ2-3
CASSISGRGDIQYF	TRBV7-9	TRBJ2-4
CASSLGQLYEQYF	TRBV5-1	TRBJ2-7
CSASSISYEQYF	TRBV20-1	TRBJ2-7
CASSGLAGSEQFF	TRBV2	TRBJ2-1
CASSTQGFTEQFF	TRBV21-1	TRBJ2-1
CASRPGGSMNTEAFF	TRBV7-9	TRBJ1-1
CAITPSLQETQYF	TRBV10-3	TRBJ2-5
CASSKWGLDQGLAGGGEQYF	TRBV6-2/TRBV6-3	TRBJ2-7
CASSPRTGLKGNTEAFF	TRBV6-6	TRBJ1-1
CASSRVQGPHQETQYF	TRBV7-8	TRBJ2-5
CASSTDRSRGETQYF	TRBV7-8	TRBJ2-5
CASSPGTADSPLHF	TRBV5-5	TRBJ1-6
CATSPRGKGVPSNYGYTF	TRBV6-4	TRBJ1-2
CASSLGGGGSYGYTF	TRBV7-2	TRBJ1-2
CASSLVPSGGGTSWREAKNIQYF	TRBV5-1	TRBJ2-4
CASSEVPLLPGTGGVGYTF	TRBV6-1	TRBJ1-2
CASSLNGHRTDTQYF	TRBV7-2	TRBJ2-3
CASSYVRVPDNYGYTF	TRBV6-5	TRBJ1-2
CASNQDGGMNTEAFF	TRBV7-3	TRBJ1-1
CASSQGGRGNNSPLHF	TRBV3-1/TRBV3-2	TRBJ1-6
CASSFGGPGEQFF	TRBV11-2	TRBJ2-1
CASSPTSQDNRGSETQYF	TRBV3-1/TRBV3-2	TRBJ2-5
CASSPGAGLNTEAFF	TRBV11-2	TRBJ1-1
CASSLGGGQQFF	TRBV4-2	TRBJ2-1
CASSPEGLPSRSNQPQHF	TRBV4-1	TRBJ1-5
CASSQDRNQPQHF	TRBV3-1/TRBV3-2	TRBJ1-5
CASSQGGTQYF	TRBV14	TRBJ2-5
CASSSHLPSLNEQFF	TRBV5-4	TRBJ2-1
CASSQSVGTANTEAFF	TRBV4-1	TRBJ1-1
CASSPSAYEQYF	TRBV12-3/TRBV12-4	TRBJ2-7